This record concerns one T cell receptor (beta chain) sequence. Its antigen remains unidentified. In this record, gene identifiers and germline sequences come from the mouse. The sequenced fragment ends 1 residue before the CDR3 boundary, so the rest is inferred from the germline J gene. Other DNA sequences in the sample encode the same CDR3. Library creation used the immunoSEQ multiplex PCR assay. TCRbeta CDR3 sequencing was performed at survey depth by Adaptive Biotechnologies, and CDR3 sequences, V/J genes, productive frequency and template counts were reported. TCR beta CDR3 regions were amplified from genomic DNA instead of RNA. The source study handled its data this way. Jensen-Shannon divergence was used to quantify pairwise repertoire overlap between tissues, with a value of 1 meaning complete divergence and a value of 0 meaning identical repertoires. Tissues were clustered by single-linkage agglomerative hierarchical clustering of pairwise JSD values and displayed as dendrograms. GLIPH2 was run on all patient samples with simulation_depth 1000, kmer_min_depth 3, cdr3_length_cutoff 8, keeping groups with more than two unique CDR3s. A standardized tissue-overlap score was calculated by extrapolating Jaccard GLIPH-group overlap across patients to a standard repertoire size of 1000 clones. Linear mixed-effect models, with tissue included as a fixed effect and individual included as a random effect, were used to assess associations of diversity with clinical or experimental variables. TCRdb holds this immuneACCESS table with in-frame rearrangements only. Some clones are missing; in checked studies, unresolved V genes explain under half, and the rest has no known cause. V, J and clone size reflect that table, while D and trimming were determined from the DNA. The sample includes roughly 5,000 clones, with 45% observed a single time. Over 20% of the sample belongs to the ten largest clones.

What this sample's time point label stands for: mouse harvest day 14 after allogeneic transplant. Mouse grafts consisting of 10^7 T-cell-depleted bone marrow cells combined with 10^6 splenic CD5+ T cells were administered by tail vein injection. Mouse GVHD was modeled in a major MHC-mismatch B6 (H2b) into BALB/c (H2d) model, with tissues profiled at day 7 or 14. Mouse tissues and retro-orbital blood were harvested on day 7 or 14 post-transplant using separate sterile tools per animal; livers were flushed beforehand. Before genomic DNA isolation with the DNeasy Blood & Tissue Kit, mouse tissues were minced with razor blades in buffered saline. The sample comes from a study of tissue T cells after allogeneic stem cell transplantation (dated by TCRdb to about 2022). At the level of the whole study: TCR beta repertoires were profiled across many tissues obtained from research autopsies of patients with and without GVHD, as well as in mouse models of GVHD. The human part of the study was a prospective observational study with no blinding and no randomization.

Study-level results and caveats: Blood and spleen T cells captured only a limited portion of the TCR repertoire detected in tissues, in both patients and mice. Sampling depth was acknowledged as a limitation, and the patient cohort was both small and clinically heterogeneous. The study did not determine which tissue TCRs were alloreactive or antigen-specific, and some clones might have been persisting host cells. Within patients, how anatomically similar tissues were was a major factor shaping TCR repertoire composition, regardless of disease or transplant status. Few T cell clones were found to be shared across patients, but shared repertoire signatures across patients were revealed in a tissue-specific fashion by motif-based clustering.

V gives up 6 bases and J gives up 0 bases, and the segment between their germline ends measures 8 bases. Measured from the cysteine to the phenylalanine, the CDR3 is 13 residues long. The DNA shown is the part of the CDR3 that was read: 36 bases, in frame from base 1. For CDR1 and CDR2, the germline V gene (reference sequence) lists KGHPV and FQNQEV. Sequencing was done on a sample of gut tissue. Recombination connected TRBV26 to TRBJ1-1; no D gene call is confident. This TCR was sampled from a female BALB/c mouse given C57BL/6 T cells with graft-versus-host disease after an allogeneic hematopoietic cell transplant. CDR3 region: CASSRQANTEVFF. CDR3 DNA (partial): TGTGCCAGCAGCCGACAAGCAAACACAGAAGTCTTC. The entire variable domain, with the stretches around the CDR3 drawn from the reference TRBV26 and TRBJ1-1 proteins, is NSKVIQTPRYLVKGQGQKAKMRCIPEKGHPVVFWYQQNKNNEFKFLINFQNQEVLQQIDMTEKRFSAECPSNSPCSLEIQSSEAGDSALYLCASSRQANTEVFFGKGTRLTVV.